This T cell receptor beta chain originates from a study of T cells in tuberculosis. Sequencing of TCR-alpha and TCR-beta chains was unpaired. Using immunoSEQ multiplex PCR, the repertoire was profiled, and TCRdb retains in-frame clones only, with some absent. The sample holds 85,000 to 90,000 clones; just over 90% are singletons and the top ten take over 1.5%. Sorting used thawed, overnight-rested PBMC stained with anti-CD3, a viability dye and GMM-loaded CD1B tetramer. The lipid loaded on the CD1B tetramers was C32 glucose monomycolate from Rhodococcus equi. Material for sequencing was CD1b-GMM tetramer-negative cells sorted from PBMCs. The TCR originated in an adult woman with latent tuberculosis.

CDR3 residues: CASSPGGRGIAYEQYF. The CDR3 DNA is TGTGCCAGCTCACCCGGTGGACGGGGTATTGCCTACGAGCAGTACTTC. The genes are TRBV18 and TRBJ2-7; weak D call: TRBD2 (5 bases). V gave up 3 bases and J gave up 2 bases, with 17 bases separating them. Germline loops: CDR1 KGHSH, CDR2 LQKENI. This CDR3 is 16 amino acids long.